Below, 28 T cell receptor beta chains from the same sample are listed, as sequenced in a study of shared clonotypes between healthy human individuals. Measured with immunoSEQ multiplex PCR; TCRdb has only the in-frame clones, and not every one. The top ten clones hold 8% to 13% of a sample with around 340,000 clones, less than 85% of them seen once. The sequenced sample consisted of memory CD4+ T cells sorted from blood. Stated subset: CD45RA-negative fraction. The receptor source for this set is a man younger than 40 in good health.

V and J are TRBV19 and TRBJ2-7; 10 nucleotides match TRBD2. V was clipped by 5 bases and J by 3 bases; unmatched bases: 4. The CDR3 covers 14 residues. The V gene's germline CDR1 is LNHDA and CDR2 SQIVND (reference sequence). As DNA, the CDR3 is TGTGCCAGTAGTTTCAGACTAGCGGGCTACGAGCAGTACTTC. This sequence encodes CASSFRLAGYEQYF.

The chain combines TRBV18 with TRBJ2-2; 10 positions match TRBD2. J lost 5 bases, V lost 0 bases, and 3 bases had no gene match. This CDR3 region has 16 residues. Germline CDR1 KGHSH, CDR2 LQKENI. CDR3 in DNA: TGTGCCAGCTCACCACCGGGACTAGCGAGGACCGGGGAGCTGTTTTTT. Its protein product is CASSPPGLARTGELFF.

The rearrangement uses TRBV9 and TRBJ1-4; D uncertain. CDR3 length: 14 amino acids. The V and J ends lost 1 base and 5 bases respectively, with 9 bases between them. CDR1 is SGDLS, CDR2 YYNGEE, per germline. The CDR3: CASSVNSLNEKLFF. The DNA for the CDR3 is TGTGCCAGCAGCGTAAACAGCCTAAATGAAAAACTGTTTTTT. Combining the CDR3 with reference TRBV9 and TRBJ1-4 gives the whole variable domain DSGVTQTPKHLITATGQRVTLRCSPRSGDLSVYWYQQSLDQGLQFLIQYYNGEERAKGNILERFSAQQFPDLHSELNLSSLELGDSALYFCASSVNSLNEKLFFGSGTQLSVL.

The CDR3 sequence is CASSLVSRPVSYEQYF. The CDR3 nucleotides read TGCGCCAGCAGCTTGGTATCGCGCCCAGTATCCTACGAGCAGTACTTC. The chain recombines TRBV5-1 with TRBJ2-7; D unresolved. CDR3 length: 16 amino acids. Trimming cost V 0 bases and J 1 base, with 14 bases left between them. Germline CDR1 reads SGHRS; CDR2 reads YFSETQ.

This clone was seen a handful of times. V is TRBV14 and J is TRBJ2-2, with 10 bases fitting TRBD2. J lost 1 base, V lost 6 bases, and 17 bases had no gene match. The CDR3 runs to 20 residues. The germline gives CDR1 SGHDN, CDR2 FVKESK. The CDR3 DNA reads as TGTGCCAGCAGTCGTACGGGACTAGCGAACCAAGTAGTGAACACCGGGGAGCTGTTTTTT. It yields the protein CASSRTGLANQVVNTGELFF.

The chain recombines TRBV5-1 with TRBJ2-1; 9 bases align to TRBD1. V dropped 4 bases and J dropped 6; count of bases not matched to a gene: 8. The CDR3 length is 15 residues. From germline, CDR1 is SGHRS and CDR2 YFSETQ. CDR3 sequence (DNA): TGCGCCAGCAGCCCCGGACAGGGGATAGGCAATGAGCAGTTCTTC. As protein: CASSPGQGIGNEQFF.

The chain links TRBV27 to TRBJ2-2, with no clear D. V dropped 5 bases and J dropped 0 bases, with 13 bases sitting between them. The V gene's germline CDR1 is MNHEY and CDR2 SMNVEV (reference sequence). The CDR3 has 16 amino acids. The CDR3 sequence is CASSKLTLTNTGELFF. In nucleotides, the CDR3 is TGTGCCAGCAGTAAACTGACACTAACGAACACCGGGGAGCTGTTTTTT.

J is TRBJ2-7 and V is TRBV10-3, with D maybe TRBD2 (6 bases). Germline V lookup: CDR1 ENHRY, CDR2 SYGVKD. This CDR3 has 12 residues. Trimming removed 9 bases from V and 6 bases from J, with 15 bases in between. The chain's CDR3 is CAIRRDGSEQYF. CDR3 sequence (DNA): TGTGCCATACGCCGGGACGGGAGCGAGCAGTACTTC.

The chain links TRBV10-2 to TRBJ1-3, with TRBD1 matching 9 bases. V lost 2 bases and J lost 4; bases outside the gene matches: 0. The CDR3 loop spans 14 amino acids. The germline V gene encodes CDR1 WSHSY and CDR2 SAAADI. The CDR3 loop reads CASSETGGGNTIYF. The CDR3 DNA reads as TGCGCCAGCAGTGAGACAGGGGGCGGAAACACCATATATTTT.

V gene TRBV7-6 combines with J gene TRBJ2-1, with TRBD2 matching 8 bases. Germline CDR1 is SGHVS and CDR2 is FNYEAQ. The CDR3 length is 16 residues. The ends lost 1 base at V and 5 bases at J; junction bases unmatched: 7. DNA for the CDR3: TGTGCCAGCAGCTTAGTCTTGGCTAGCGGGCACAATGAGCAGTTCTTC. Encoded protein: CASSLVLASGHNEQFF.

This chain joins TRBV27 and TRBJ2-3; D unresolved. This CDR3 has 14 residues. The ends were cut back, 2 bases at V and 2 bases at J, with 8 bases in the middle. Per germline, CDR1 MNHEY and CDR2 SMNVEV (reference sequence). CDR3 amino acids: CASSLVAITDTQYF. The CDR3, as DNA: TGTGCCAGCAGTTTAGTAGCTATCACAGATACGCAGTATTTT.

This sequence joins TRBV5-1 and TRBJ2-3, with 10 bases aligning to TRBD2. Per the germline V gene, CDR1 is SGHRS and CDR2 is YFSETQ. The V and J ends lost 3 bases and 3 bases, in that order; junction bases with no gene match: 10. The CDR3 extends over 17 amino acids. DNA for the CDR3: TGCGCCAGCAGCTGGCCTATAGCGGGAGGCAAAACAGATACGCAGTATTTT. It encodes CASSWPIAGGKTDTQYF.

The genes are TRBV19 and TRBJ1-5; D uncertain. This CDR3 is 14 amino acids long. Germline loops: CDR1 LNHDA, CDR2 SQIVND (reference sequence). V lost 8 bases and J lost 3, with 14 bases in between. The CDR3 DNA sequence: TGTGCCAGTCAGAAAGGAACTCTCAATCAGCCCCAGCATTTT. Protein sequence: CASQKGTLNQPQHF.

The CDR3 nucleotides are TGTGCCAGCTCACCTGGCGGGACAGGGGTCAATCAGCCCCAGCATTTT. Protein sequence: CASSPGGTGVNQPQHF. The chain uses TRBV18 and TRBJ1-5; 10 bases map to TRBD1. Losses at the gene ends were 3 bases for V and 3 bases for J; bases not matched to a gene: 5. CDR3 length equals 16 residues. In germline, CDR1 is KGHSH, CDR2 LQKENI.

This chain connects TRBV18 to TRBJ1-3; D is possibly TRBD1 (5 bases). Trimming removed 3 bases from V and 8 bases from J, with 23 bases in between. Germline-derived CDR1 and CDR2 are KGHSH and LQKENI. CDR3 length equals 17 residues. CDR3 DNA sequence: TGTGCCAGCTCACCGAACCCGGGACGGTCCTCGGCGGACACCATATATTTT. Its protein is CASSPNPGRSSADTIYF.

The V gene is TRBV20-1, the J gene TRBJ2-7, with unresolved D. Per germline, CDR1 DFQATT and CDR2 SNEGSKA (reference sequence). This CDR3 contains 11 residues. Trimming took 0 bases from V and 6 from J, leaving 6 bases between them. The CDR3 protein is CSAREGSEQYF. The CDR3 region has the DNA TGCAGTGCTAGAGAGGGGTCCGAGCAGTACTTC.

The chain employs TRBV6-6 and TRBJ2-7, with D possibly being TRBD1 (6 bases). Germline values: CDR1 MNHNY, CDR2 SVGAGI (reference sequence). The CDR3 loop spans 12 amino acids. The ends were cut back, 4 bases at V and 7 bases at J, with 11 bases in the middle. The CDR3, as DNA: TGTGCCAGCAGTTTCCACAGGGATGAGCAGTACTTC. This sequence encodes CASSFHRDEQYF.

V is TRBV11-3 and J is TRBJ2-3; 7 nucleotides align to TRBD2. Germline-derived CDR1 and CDR2 are SGHNT and YENEEA. The CDR3 spans 14 residues. V gave up 1 base and J gave up 3 bases; unmatched junction bases: 1. The CDR3 sequence: CASSLAGRTDTQYF. The CDR3 DNA reads as TGTGCCAGCAGCTTAGCCGGGAGGACAGATACGCAGTATTTT.

The chain employs TRBV5-1 and TRBJ1-2; 7 bases agree with TRBD1. The V and J ends lost 4 bases and 4 bases, in that order; junction bases with no gene match: 4. The CDR3 runs to 13 residues. Germline V gives CDR1 SGHRS, CDR2 YFSETQ. In DNA, the CDR3 is TGCGCCAGCAGCGAGGGACAGATCTATGGCTACACCTTC. Translated, it gives CASSEGQIYGYTF.

About this clone itself: The limits of the CDR3 on the DNA are not certain, so only TCRdb's listed CDR3 is given. The CDR3 is CASSFGPGVAAFF. The chain uses TRBV7-9 and TRBJ1-1. Per the germline V gene, CDR1 is SEHNR and CDR2 is FQNEAQ (reference sequence). The CDR3 spans 13 residues, counting both ends.

The J gene is TRBJ2-5, the V gene TRBV6-5; 8 positions agree with TRBD1. This CDR3 is built from 15 residues. Germline V lookup: CDR1 MNHEY, CDR2 SVGAGI. V trimming: 5 bases; J trimming: 1 base; junction bases outside the gene matches: 6. The CDR3, as DNA: TGTGCCAGCAGTAGCAGGGGGCGTTTCCAAGAGACCCAGTACTTC. Translating it yields CASSSRGRFQETQYF.

The rearrangement joins TRBV19 to TRBJ1-1, with a tentative D call TRBD1 (6 bases). The CDR3 consists of 12 residues. Trimming took off 5 bases at V and 7 bases at J, with 11 bases between the two ends. Germline CDR1 and CDR2: LNHDA and SQIVND (reference sequence). The CDR3 coding sequence is TGTGCCAGTAGTCGAACAGGGTTTGAAGCTTTCTTT. This codes for CASSRTGFEAFF.

The J gene is TRBJ1-3, the V gene TRBV5-1; D not certain. Trimming took 0 bases from V and 0 from J, leaving 7 bases between them. CDR1 SGHRS and CDR2 YFSETQ come from the germline V gene. The CDR3 consists of 15 residues. The CDR3 region has the DNA TGCGCCAGCAGCTTGGACAGCCGCTCTGGAAACACCATATATTTT. This encodes CASSLDSRSGNTIYF.

CDR3 sequence (DNA): TGTGCCAGCAGCGTAGAAGGGGACAGGGCGGAATACGAGCAGTACTTC. It specifies CASSVEGDRAEYEQYF. The chain is built from TRBV9 and TRBJ2-7; 9 bases are a match to TRBD1. The J segment lost 4 bases and the V segment lost 0 bases, leaving 8 bases of the junction unmatched. The CDR3 sequence is 16 residues long. CDR1 is SGDLS and CDR2 is YYNGEE in the germline V gene. Using reference TRBV9 and TRBJ2-7 for the parts outside the CDR3, the full variable domain is DSGVTQTPKHLITATGQRVTLRCSPRSGDLSVYWYQQSLDQGLQFLIQYYNGEERAKGNILERFSAQQFPDLHSELNLSSLELGDSALYFCASSVEGDRAEYEQYFGPGTRLTVT.

The rearrangement joins TRBV18 to TRBJ2-1; TRBD2 aligns across 7 bases. The germline V gene has CDR1 KGHSH and CDR2 LQKENI. The CDR3 covers 16 residues. Trimming at V came to 2 bases and at J to 6 bases, leaving 10 bases not matched to a gene. The CDR3 region has the DNA TGTGCCAGCTCACCATCGGTGGGAGGGCCATCCAATGAGCAGTTCTTC. Its translation is CASSPSVGGPSNEQFF. The complete variable domain, with remaining parts taken from reference TRBV18 and TRBJ2-1, reads NAGVMQNPRHLVRRRGQEARLRCSPMKGHSHVYWYRQLPEEGLKFMVYLQKENIIDESGMPKERFSAEFPKEGPSILRIQQVVRGDSAAYFCASSPSVGGPSNEQFFGPGTRLTVL.

CDR3: CASSAWVAGVNEQFF. In DNA form, the CDR3 reads TGTGCCAGCAGCGCATGGGTAGCGGGAGTCAATGAGCAGTTCTTC. This sequence joins TRBV13 and TRBJ2-1; 9 nucleotides align to TRBD2. The germline gives CDR1 PRHDT, CDR2 FYEKMQ (reference sequence). V lost 5 bases and J lost 6; bases outside the gene matches: 8. The CDR3 sequence is 15 residues long. Variable domain in full (rest from reference TRBV13 and TRBJ2-1): AAGVIQSPRHLIKEKRETATLKCYPIPRHDTVYWYQQGPGQDPQFLISFYEKMQSDKGSIPDRFSAQQFSDYHSELNMSSLELGDSALYFCASSAWVAGVNEQFFGPGTRLTVL.

This clone was recorded only once. The CDR3 region has the DNA TGTGCCAGCAGCCGGACTAGCGGGAGTTCGGGCACAGATACGCAGTATTTT. Protein sequence: CASSRTSGSSGTDTQYF. V and J are TRBV7-9 and TRBJ2-3, with 13 bases that match TRBD2. This CDR3 spans 17 amino acids. After removal of 5 bases from V and 1 base from J, the junction contained 6 bases not matched to a gene. Germline CDR1 reads SEHNR; CDR2 reads FQNEAQ (reference sequence).

J is TRBJ2-4 and V is TRBV28; 10 bases map to TRBD2. The CDR3 consists of 17 residues. The V and J ends lost 7 bases and 6 bases, in that order; junction bases with no gene match: 15. CDR1 and CDR2 (germline): MDHEN, SYDVKM. The CDR3 is CASTLTGLAGAGNIQYF. The CDR3 region has the DNA TGTGCCAGCACTCTCACCGGGCTAGCGGGAGCTGGAAACATTCAGTACTTC.